This T cell receptor beta chain derives from a study of blood T cell repertoires in COVID-19. Study information: The United States, Italy and Spain supplied acute and convalescent COVID-19 samples. T cells, B-cell-depleted T cells, or PBMCs provided the cDNA or gDNA that served as material.

Methods used by the authors: For nucleated cells, counts were estimated from reference gene primer amplification. The repertoire was sequenced with immunoSEQ multiplex PCR; TCRdb's copy has only in-frame clones and lacks some. Clonal size and the V and J genes are those of that table, whereas D and trimming came from the DNA. The table records 68,000 or so clones, around 84% of them present only once. The CDR3 contains 17 residues. V lost 0 bases, J lost 4 bases, and 7 bases stayed unmatched. The sample was peripheral blood. The origin of this receptor is a man over 45 with acute or convalescent COVID-19. The rearrangement links TRBV5-3 to TRBJ2-1, with TRBD2 matching 10 bases. TRBV5-3 is an ORF, and what it does is uncertain. The CDR3 is CARSLDASGGLYNEQFF. The DNA for the CDR3 is TGTGCCAGAAGCTTGGACGCTAGCGGGGGACTATACAATGAGCAGTTCTTC.